This TCR beta chain is from a study of radiotherapy plus CTLA-4 blockade in lung cancer. Study-wide background: Objective responses were documented in about 20% of patients, with disease control in around 30%.

Profiled with immunoSEQ multiplex PCR; TCRdb holds only in-frame clones, not every one. The table records around 95,000 clones, 80% to 90% of them present only once. This clone was recorded once. Its antigen is still unknown. Study-wide points: Radiotherapy plus ipilimumab was followed by expansion in blood of tumor-derived TCR clones. Increased serum interferon-beta after radiation also reportedly predicted response strongly.

This CDR3 comprises 14 residues. CDR1 is SGHRS and CDR2 is YFSETQ in the germline V gene. V lost 7 bases and J 1 base, leaving 12 bases between the germline ends. People whose metastatic non-small-cell lung cancer was chemo-refractory got focal radiation along with CTLA-4 blockade by ipilimumab. The gene calls are TRBV5-1 and TRBJ2-1; possibly TRBD1 for D (7 bases). The sequence came from a human donor with non-small cell lung cancer who had stable disease on radiotherapy plus ipilimumab. The sample consisted of peripheral blood, taken from a patient treated with radiotherapy plus ipilimumab. In DNA, the CDR3 is TGCGCCAGCTGCAGGGGGACTTCCTACAATGAGCAGTTCTTC. Its protein product is CASCRGTSYNEQFF.